This T cell receptor (beta chain) derives from a study of response to subunit inactivated influenza vaccine. Whole-study findings and limits: Authors proposed each seasonal influenza vaccination draws in few new T cells.

In regard to this clonotype: What it binds is unknown.

The CDR3 length is 17 residues. Germline assignment: CDR1 DFQATT and CDR2 SNEGSKA (reference sequence). The germline V and J ends were trimmed by 4 bases and 3 bases, with 24 bases remaining between them. One entry per CDR3 protein results from TCRdb running MiXCR on the RT-PCR reads. The table records around 530,000 distinct CDR3 sequences, about 10% of them present only once. The source is a middle-aged man who received an inactivated influenza vaccine. Source: PBMCs from blood, taken on the day of vaccination. The rearrangement uses TRBV20-1 and TRBJ1-2; D possibly corresponds to TRBD1 (6 bases). CDR3 bases: TGCAGTGCTACCCCGCAAGGCGGGGGGGGCGCGGACTATGGCTACACCTTC. It yields the protein CSATPQGGGGADYGYTF.